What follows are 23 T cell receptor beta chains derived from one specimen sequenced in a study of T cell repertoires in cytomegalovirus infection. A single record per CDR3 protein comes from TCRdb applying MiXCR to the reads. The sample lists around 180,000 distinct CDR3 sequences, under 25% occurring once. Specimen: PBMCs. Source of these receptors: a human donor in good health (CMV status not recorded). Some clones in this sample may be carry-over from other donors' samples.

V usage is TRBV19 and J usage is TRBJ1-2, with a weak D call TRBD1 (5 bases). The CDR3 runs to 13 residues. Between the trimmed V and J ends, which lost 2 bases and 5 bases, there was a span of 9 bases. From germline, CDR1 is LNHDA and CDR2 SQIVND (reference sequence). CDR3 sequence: CASSITGSYGYTF. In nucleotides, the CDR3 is TGTGCCAGTAGTATAACAGGATCTTATGGCTACACCTTC.

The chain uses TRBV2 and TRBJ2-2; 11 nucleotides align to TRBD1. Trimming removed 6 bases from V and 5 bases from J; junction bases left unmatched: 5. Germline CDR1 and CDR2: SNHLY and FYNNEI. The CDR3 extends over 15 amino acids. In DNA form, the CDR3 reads TGTGCCAGCAGGCCGGGACAGGGGGGAACCGGGGAGCTGTTTTTT. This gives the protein CASRPGQGGTGELFF.

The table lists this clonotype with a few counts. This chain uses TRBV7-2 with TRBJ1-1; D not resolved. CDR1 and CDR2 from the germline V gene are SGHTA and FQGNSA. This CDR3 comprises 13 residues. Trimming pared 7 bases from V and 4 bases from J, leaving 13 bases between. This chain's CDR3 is CASIQHRGTEAFF. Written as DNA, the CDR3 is TGTGCCAGCATCCAACACCGGGGCACTGAAGCTTTCTTT.

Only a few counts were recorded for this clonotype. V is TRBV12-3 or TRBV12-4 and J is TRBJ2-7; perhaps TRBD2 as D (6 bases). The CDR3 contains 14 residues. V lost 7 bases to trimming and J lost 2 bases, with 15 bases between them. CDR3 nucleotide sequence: TGTGCCAGCAATTTGGGGGGAAACCCCTACGAGCAGTACTTC. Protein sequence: CASNLGGNPYEQYF.

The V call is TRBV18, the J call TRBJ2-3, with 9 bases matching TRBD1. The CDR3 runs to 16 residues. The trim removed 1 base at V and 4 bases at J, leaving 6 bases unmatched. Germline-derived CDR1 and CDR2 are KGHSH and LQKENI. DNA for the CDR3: TGTGCCAGCTCACCACTGCCGACAGGGGGGGCAGATACGCAGTATTTT. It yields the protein CASSPLPTGGADTQYF.

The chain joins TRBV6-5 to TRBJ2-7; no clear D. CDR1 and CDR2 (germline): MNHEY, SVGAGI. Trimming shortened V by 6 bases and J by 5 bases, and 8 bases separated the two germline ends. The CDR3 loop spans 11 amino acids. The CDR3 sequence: CASRDVNEQYF. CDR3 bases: TGTGCCAGCAGGGATGTGAACGAGCAGTACTTC.

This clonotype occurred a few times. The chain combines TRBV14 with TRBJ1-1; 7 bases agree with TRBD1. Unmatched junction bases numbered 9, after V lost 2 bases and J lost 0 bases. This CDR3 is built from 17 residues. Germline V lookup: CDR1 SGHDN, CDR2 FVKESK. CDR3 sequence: CASSQRTGGFMNTEAFF. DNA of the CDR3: TGTGCCAGCAGCCAAAGGACAGGTGGCTTCATGAACACTGAAGCTTTCTTT.

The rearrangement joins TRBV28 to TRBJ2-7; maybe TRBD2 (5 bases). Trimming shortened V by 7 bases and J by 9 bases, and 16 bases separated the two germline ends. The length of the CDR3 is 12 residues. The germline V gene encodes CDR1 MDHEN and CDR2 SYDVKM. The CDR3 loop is CASNPGAGRQYF. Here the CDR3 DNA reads TGTGCCAGCAACCCCGGCGCGGGTAGGCAGTACTTC.

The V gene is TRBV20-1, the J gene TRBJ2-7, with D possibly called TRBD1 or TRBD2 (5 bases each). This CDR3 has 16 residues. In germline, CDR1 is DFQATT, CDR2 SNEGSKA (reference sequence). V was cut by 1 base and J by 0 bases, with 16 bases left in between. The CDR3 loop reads CSARAPGPSGSYEQYF. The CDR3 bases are TGCAGTGCTAGAGCCCCGGGACCCTCCGGCTCCTACGAGCAGTACTTC.

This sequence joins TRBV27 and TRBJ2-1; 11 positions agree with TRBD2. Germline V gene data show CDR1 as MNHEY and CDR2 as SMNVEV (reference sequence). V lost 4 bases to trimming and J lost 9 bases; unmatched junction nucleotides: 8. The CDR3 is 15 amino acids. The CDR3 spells CASSYYGTSGAEQFF. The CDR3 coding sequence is TGTGCCAGCAGTTACTACGGGACTAGCGGAGCTGAGCAGTTCTTC.

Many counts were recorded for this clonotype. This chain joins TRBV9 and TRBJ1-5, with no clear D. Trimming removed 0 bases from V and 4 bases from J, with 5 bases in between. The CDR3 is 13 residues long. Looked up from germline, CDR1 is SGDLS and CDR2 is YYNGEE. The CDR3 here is CASSVDWNQPQHF. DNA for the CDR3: TGTGCCAGCAGCGTAGACTGGAATCAGCCCCAGCATTTT.

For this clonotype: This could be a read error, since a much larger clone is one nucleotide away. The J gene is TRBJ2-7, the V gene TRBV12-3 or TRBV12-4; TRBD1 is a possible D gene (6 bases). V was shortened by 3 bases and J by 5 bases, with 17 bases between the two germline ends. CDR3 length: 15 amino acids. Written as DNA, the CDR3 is TGTGCCAGCAGTTTTGCCGGGACATGGGGTAACGAGCAGTACTTC. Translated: CASSFAGTWGNEQYF.

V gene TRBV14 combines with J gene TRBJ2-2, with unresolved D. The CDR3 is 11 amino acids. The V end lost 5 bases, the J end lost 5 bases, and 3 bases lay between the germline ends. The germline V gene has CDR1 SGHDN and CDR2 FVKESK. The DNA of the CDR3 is TGTGCCAGCAGCGGTACCGGGGAGCTGTTTTTT. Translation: CASSGTGELFF.

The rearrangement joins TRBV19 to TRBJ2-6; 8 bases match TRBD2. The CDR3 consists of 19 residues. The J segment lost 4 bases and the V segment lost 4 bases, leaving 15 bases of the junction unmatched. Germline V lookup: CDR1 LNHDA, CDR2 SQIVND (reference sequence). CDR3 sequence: CASSNQGPGGGLGANVLTF. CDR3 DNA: TGTGCCAGTAGTAACCAAGGACCGGGGGGGGGTTTAGGGGCCAACGTCCTGACTTTC.

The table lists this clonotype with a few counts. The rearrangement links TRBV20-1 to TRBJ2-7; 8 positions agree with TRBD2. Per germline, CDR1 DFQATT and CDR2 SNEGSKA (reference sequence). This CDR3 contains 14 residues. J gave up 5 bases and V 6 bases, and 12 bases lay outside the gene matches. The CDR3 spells CSAPRTRGGDEQYF. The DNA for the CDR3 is TGCAGTGCCCCCCGCACACGGGGGGGGGACGAGCAGTACTTC.

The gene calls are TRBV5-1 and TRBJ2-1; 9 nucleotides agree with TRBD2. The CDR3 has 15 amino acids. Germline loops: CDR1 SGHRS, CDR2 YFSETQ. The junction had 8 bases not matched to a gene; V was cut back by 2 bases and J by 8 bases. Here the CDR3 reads CASSFERGAYDEQFF. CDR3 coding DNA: TGCGCCAGCAGCTTTGAGCGGGGGGCTTACGATGAGCAGTTCTTC.

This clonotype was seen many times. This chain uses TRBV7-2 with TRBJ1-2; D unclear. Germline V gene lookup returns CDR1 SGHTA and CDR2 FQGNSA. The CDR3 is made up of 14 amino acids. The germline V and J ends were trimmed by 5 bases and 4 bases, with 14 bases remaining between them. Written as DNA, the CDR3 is TGTGCCAGCAGCAGAGTCCCGGGATTCTATGGCTACACCTTC. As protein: CASSRVPGFYGYTF.

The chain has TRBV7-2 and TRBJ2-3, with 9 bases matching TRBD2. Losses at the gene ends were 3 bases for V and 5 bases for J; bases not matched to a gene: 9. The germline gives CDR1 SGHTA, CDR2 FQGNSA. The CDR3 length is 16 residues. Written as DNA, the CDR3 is TGTGCCAGCAGCTTGGGTAGCGGGAGAAGGGGAGATACGCAGTATTTT. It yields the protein CASSLGSGRRGDTQYF.

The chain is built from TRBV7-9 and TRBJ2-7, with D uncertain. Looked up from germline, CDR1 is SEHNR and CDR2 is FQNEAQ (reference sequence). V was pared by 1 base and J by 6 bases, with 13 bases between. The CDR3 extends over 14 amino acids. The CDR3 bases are TGTGCCAGCAGCTTAGGTGGGAACCCTTTCGAGCAGTACTTC. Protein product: CASSLGGNPFEQYF.

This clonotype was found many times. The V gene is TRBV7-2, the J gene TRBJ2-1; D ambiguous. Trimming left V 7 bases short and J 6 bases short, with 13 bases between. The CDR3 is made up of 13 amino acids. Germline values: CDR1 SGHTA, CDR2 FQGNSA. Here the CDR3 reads CASIPSGLNEQFF. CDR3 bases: TGTGCCAGCATTCCCAGTGGCCTCAATGAGCAGTTCTTC.

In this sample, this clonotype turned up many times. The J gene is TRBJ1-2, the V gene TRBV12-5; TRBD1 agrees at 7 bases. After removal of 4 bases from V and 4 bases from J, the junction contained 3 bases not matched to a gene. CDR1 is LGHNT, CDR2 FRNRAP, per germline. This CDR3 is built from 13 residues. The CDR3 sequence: CASGWGQPYGYTF. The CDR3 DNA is TGTGCTAGTGGTTGGGGACAGCCCTATGGCTACACCTTC.

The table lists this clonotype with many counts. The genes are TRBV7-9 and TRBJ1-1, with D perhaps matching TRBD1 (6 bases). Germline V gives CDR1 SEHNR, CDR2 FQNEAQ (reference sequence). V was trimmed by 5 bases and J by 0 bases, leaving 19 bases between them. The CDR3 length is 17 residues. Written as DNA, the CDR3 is TGTGCCAGCAGCAATTCTCCCGGGGGCAGAATGAACACTGAAGCTTTCTTT. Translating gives CASSNSPGGRMNTEAFF.

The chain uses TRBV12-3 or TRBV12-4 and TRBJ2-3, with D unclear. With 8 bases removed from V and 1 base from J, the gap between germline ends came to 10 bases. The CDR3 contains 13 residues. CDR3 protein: CASGGQGTDTQYF. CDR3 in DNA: TGTGCCAGCGGTGGGCAGGGCACAGATACGCAGTATTTT.